A single sample gave rise to the 19 T cell receptor beta chains below, sequenced in a study of post-analysis software for immune sequencing data. Unique-molecular-identifier-tagged TCR beta cDNA libraries were used. TCRdb reprocessed the PCR reads with MiXCR, giving one entry per CDR3 protein. The repertoire holds 150,000 or so distinct CDR3 sequences, approximately 35% seen once, with 28% in the top ten. Specimen: blood, collected after autologous hematopoietic stem cell transplantation. Every receptor here comes from a girl aged 10-17 years with multiple sclerosis.

This clonotype turned up a few times. The chain carries TRBV5-8 and TRBJ2-4; 8 bases map to TRBD1. The J call may be mistaken, given a closer DNA end match to TRBJ2-7. The CDR3 is 17 amino acids. Germline CDR1 SGHTS, CDR2 YDEGEE. In nucleotides, the CDR3 is TGTGCCAGCAGCTCGCCTGGACAGGGCCAAGTCCGGGGCGAGCAGTACTTC. As protein: CASSSPGQGQVRGEQYF.

With respect to this clonotype: A read error is possible here, since a much larger clone lies one base away. The chain uses TRBV20-1 and TRBJ2-5, with 8 bases matching TRBD2. This CDR3 region has 15 residues. The V and J ends lost 7 bases and 3 bases, in that order; junction bases with no gene match: 13. Germline V lookup: CDR1 DFQATT, CDR2 SNEGSKA (reference sequence). The CDR3 loop reads CSVTRQISGKETQYF. CDR3 in DNA: TGCAGTGTAACCAGACAGATTAGCGGGAAAGAGACCCAGTACTTC.

The rearrangement joins TRBV7-2 to TRBJ2-1, with 11 bases that match TRBD2. J lost 7 bases, V lost 1 base, and 3 bases had no gene match. Per the germline V gene, CDR1 is SGHTA and CDR2 is FQGNSA. The CDR3 totals 15 residues. The CDR3: CASSLEASGRNEQFF. Here the CDR3 DNA reads TGTGCCAGCAGCTTAGAGGCTAGCGGGAGGAATGAGCAGTTCTTC.

As concerns this clonotype: Likely a read error: the CDR3 ends without its conserved phenylalanine or tryptophan. The rearrangement links TRBV7-8 to TRBJ1-5; D is perhaps TRBD1 (5 bases). Trimming shortened V by 3 bases and J by 0 bases, and 6 bases separated the two germline ends. This CDR3 has 14 amino acids. The germline CDR1 and CDR2 sequences are SGHVS and FQNEAQ. CDR3 bases: TGTGCCAGCAGCTTGACAGATAGCAATCAGCCCCAGCATTGT. This sequence encodes CASSLTDSNQPQHC.

Of note for this clonotype: A junction end diverges from the germline sequence, so it may reflect a read error. The V gene is TRBV9, the J gene TRBJ2-7; tentative D call: TRBD2 (6 bases). The CDR3 runs to 14 residues. Germline V CDR1 and CDR2: SGDLS, YYNGEE. The CDR3: CASSVGGTSCEQYF. CDR3 nucleotide sequence: TGTGCTAGCAGCGTAGGAGGGACCTCATGCGAGCAGTACTTC.

This clonotype was picked up many times. The V and J genes are TRBV5-5 and TRBJ2-3; 7 bases are shared with TRBD1. The germline V gene has CDR1 SGHKS and CDR2 YYEKEE (reference sequence). Unmatched junction bases numbered 6, after V lost 0 bases and J lost 2 bases. The length of the CDR3 is 16 residues. CDR3 nucleotides: TGTGCCAGCAGCTTGGGAACGACAGGGATCACAGATACGCAGTATTTT. This encodes CASSLGTTGITDTQYF.

J is TRBJ2-7 and V is TRBV7-8; 9 bases fit TRBD2. CDR1 is SGHVS and CDR2 is FQNEAQ in the germline V gene. Germline trimming cut 6 bases from V and 4 bases from J; bases unmatched to any gene: 10. The CDR3 is 15 amino acids. The CDR3 region is CASSQEGSGSYEQYF. In nucleotides, the CDR3 is TGTGCCAGCAGTCAAGAGGGTAGCGGGAGTTACGAGCAGTACTTC.

This clonotype was detected a few times. This sequence joins TRBV28 and TRBJ2-7, with a possible D match to TRBD2 (6 bases). Germline CDR1 MDHEN, CDR2 SYDVKM. V lost 5 bases and J 2 bases, leaving 13 bases between the germline ends. The CDR3 has 14 amino acids. The chain's CDR3 is CASSDRDFTYEQYF. The DNA for the CDR3 is TGTGCCAGCAGTGACCGGGACTTCACCTACGAGCAGTACTTC.

This chain links TRBV5-1 with TRBJ1-1; 7 positions match TRBD1. The CDR3 sequence is 15 residues long. Germline loops: CDR1 SGHRS, CDR2 YFSETQ. The ends lost 6 bases at V and 3 bases at J; junction bases unmatched: 11. The CDR3 reads CASNRQGGEDTEAFF. DNA for the CDR3: TGCGCCAGCAATAGACAGGGAGGTGAGGACACTGAAGCTTTCTTT.

This clonotype was counted once. The chain carries TRBV3-1 and TRBJ1-1, with D perhaps matching TRBD1 (6 bases). Germline CDR1 LGHDT, CDR2 YNNKEL (reference sequence). The CDR3 is 15 amino acids. V shed 4 bases and J shed 5 bases, with 17 bases lying between them. DNA for the CDR3: TGTGCCAGCAGCCCTCACAGGGATGGGAAGACTGAAGCTTTCTTT. Encoded protein: CASSPHRDGKTEAFF.

The rearrangement uses TRBV14 and TRBJ2-7; 10 nucleotides match TRBD1. The CDR3 is made up of 15 amino acids. Losses at the gene ends were 4 bases for V and 2 bases for J; bases not matched to a gene: 5. Germline CDR1 reads SGHDN; CDR2 reads FVKESK. Written as DNA, the CDR3 is TGTGCCAGCAGCCCGATGGGGACAGGGGCCTACGAGCAGTACTTC. This codes for CASSPMGTGAYEQYF.

The rearrangement uses TRBV20-1 and TRBJ2-4, with D unresolved. Per germline, CDR1 DFQATT and CDR2 SNEGSKA (reference sequence). The CDR3 is 14 residues long. V lost 3 bases, J lost 0 bases, and 9 bases lay in between. The CDR3 coding sequence is TGCAGTGCTAGTCAGACTCTAGCCAAAAACATTCAGTACTTC. This encodes CSASQTLAKNIQYF.

The rearrangement joins TRBV10-3 to TRBJ1-2, with 8 nucleotides matching TRBD1. The CDR3 has 14 amino acids. The trim removed 4 bases at V and 4 bases at J, leaving 5 bases unmatched. The V gene's germline CDR1 is ENHRY and CDR2 SYGVKD. The CDR3, as DNA: TGTGCCATCAGTGTGACCGGACAGGGCTATGGCTACACCTTC. Protein sequence: CAISVTGQGYGYTF.

V is TRBV11-1 and J is TRBJ2-7; 9 positions agree with TRBD2. CDR1 and CDR2 from the germline V gene are SGHAT and FQDESV (reference sequence). The CDR3 totals 17 residues. With V trimmed by 4 bases and J by 7 bases, 17 bases remained unmatched. The CDR3 loop reads CASSSVGGRALYNEQYF. The CDR3 nucleotides read TGTGCCAGCAGCTCCGTGGGCGGGAGGGCCTTATATAATGAGCAGTACTTC.

The rearrangement links TRBV27 to TRBJ1-6, with 10 bases lining up with TRBD1. V was clipped by 5 bases and J by 7 bases; unmatched bases: 5. The CDR3 is 15 amino acids. Germline V gives CDR1 MNHEY, CDR2 SMNVEV (reference sequence). The CDR3 sequence is CASSIPGQGNSPLHF. The DNA for the CDR3 is TGTGCCAGCAGTATACCGGGACAGGGGAATTCACCCCTCCACTTT.

The sample holds a few counts of this clonotype. The chain employs TRBV10-3 and TRBJ2-3; D may be TRBD1 (6 bases). Germline values: CDR1 ENHRY, CDR2 SYGVKD. The CDR3 covers 14 residues. The ends were cut back, 6 bases at V and 0 bases at J, with 10 bases in the middle. For the CDR3, the DNA is TGTGCCATCAGCCAGGGGATCAGCACAGATACGCAGTATTTT. Protein product: CAISQGISTDTQYF.

The chain carries TRBV29-1 and TRBJ2-4, with TRBD1 identical over 11 bases. Germline CDR1 reads SQVTM; CDR2 reads ANQGSEA. The CDR3 runs to 14 residues. V shed 6 bases and J 13 bases; nucleotides not matched to a gene: 14. CDR3 residues: CSVMGQGVTYKQYF. CDR3 bases: TGCAGCGTGATGGGACAGGGGGTCACCTACAAGCAGTACTTC.

The rearrangement joins TRBV9 to TRBJ2-6; 7 bases are shared with TRBD1. This CDR3 contains 17 residues. The germline V gene encodes CDR1 SGDLS and CDR2 YYNGEE. The ends lost 8 bases at V and 3 bases at J; junction bases unmatched: 14. The CDR3 nucleotides read TGTGCCAGGGGGTACGACAGGGAGACCTTTGGGGCCAACGTCCTGACTTTC. As protein: CARGYDRETFGANVLTF.

The sample holds a few counts of this clonotype. The CDR3 nucleotides are TGTGCCAGCAGTTTAGGGGCCAGGGGGAGCCAAGAGACCCAGTACTTC. The encoded protein is CASSLGARGSQETQYF. The rearrangement uses TRBV12-3 or TRBV12-4 and TRBJ2-5, with 7 bases that match TRBD1. The CDR3 covers 16 residues. V lost 1 base, J lost 1 base, and 6 bases stayed unmatched.